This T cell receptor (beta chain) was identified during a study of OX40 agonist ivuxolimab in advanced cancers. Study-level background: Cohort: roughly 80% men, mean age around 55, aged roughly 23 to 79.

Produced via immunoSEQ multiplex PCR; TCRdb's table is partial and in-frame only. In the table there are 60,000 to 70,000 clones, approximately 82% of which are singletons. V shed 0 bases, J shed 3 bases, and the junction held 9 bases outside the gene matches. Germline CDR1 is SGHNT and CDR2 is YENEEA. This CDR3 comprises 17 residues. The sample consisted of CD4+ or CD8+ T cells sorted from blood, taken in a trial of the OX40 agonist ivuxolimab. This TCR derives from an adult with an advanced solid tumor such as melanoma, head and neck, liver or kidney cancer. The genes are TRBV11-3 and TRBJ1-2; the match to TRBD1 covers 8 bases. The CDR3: CASSLDWTGTSDYGYTF. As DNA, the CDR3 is TGTGCCAGCAGCTTAGATTGGACAGGGACGTCCGACTATGGCTACACCTTC.